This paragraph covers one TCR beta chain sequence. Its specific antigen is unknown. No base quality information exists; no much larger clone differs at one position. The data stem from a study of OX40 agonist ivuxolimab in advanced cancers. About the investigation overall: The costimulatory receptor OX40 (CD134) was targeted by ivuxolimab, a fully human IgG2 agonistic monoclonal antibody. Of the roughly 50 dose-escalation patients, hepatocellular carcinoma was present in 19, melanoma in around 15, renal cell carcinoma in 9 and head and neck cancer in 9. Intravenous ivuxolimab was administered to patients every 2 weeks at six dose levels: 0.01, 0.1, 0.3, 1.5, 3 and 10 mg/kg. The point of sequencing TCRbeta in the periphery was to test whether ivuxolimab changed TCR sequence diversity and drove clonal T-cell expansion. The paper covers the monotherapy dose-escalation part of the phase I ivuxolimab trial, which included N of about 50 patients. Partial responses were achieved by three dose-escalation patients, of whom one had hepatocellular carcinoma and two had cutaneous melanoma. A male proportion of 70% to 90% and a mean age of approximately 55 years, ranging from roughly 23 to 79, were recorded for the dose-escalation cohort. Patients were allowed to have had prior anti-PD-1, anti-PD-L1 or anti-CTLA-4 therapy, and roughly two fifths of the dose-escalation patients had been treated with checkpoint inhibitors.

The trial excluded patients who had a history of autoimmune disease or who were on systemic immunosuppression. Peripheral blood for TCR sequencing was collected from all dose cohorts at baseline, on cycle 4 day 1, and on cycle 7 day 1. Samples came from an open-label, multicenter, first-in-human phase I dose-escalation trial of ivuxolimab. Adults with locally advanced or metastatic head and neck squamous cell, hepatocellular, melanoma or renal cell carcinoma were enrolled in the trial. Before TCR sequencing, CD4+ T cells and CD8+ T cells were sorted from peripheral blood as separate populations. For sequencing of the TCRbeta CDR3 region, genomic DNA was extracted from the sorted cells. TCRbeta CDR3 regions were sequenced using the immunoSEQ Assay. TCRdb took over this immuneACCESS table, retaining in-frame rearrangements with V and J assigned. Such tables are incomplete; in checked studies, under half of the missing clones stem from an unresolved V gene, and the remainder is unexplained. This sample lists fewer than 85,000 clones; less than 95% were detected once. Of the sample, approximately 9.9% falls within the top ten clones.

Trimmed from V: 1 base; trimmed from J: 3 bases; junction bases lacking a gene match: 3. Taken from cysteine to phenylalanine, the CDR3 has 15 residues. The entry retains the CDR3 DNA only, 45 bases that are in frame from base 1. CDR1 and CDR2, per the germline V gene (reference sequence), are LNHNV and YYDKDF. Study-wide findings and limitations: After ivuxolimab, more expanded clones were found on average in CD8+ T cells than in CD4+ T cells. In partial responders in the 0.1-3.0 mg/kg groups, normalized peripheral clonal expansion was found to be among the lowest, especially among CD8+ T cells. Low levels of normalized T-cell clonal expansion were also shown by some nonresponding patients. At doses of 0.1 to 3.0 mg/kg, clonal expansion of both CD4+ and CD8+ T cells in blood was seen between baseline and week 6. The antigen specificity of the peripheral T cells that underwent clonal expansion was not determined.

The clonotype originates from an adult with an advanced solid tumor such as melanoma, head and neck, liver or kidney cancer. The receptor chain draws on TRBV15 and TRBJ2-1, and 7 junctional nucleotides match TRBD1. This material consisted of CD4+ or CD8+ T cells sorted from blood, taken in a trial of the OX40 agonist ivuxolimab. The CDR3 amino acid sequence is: CATSRARDSYNEQFF. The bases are TGTGCCACCAGCAGAGCCCGGGACAGCTACAATGAGCAGTTCTTC.